This T cell receptor (beta chain) stems from a study of T cell responses to AZD1222 COVID-19 vaccine. The overall study: Researchers grouped second doses given at about 4 or about 12 weeks into one pool.

Method: immunoSEQ multiplex PCR; TCRdb's copy keeps in-frame clones and lacks some. The table includes 150,000 or so clones, about 90% detected once. The CDR3 has 16 residues. V lost 2 bases to trimming and J lost 0 bases, with 10 bases between them. The germline gives CDR1 MGHDK, CDR2 SYGVNS. This TCR derives from an adult in good health. Source: peripheral blood, taken on day 0 of AZD1222 vaccination. The chain is built from TRBV25-1 and TRBJ1-4; D is ambiguous. The CDR3 coding sequence is TGTGCCAGCAGTGAAAGCCGGGGTACAACTAATGAAAAACTGTTTTTT. It is translated as CASSESRGTTNEKLFF.